A selection of T cell receptor beta chains follows, all from one sample in a study of T cell responses to AZD1222 COVID-19 vaccine. Profiling relied on immunoSEQ multiplex PCR, and the TCRdb table lists in-frame clones only, not all of them. The sample carries 140,000 or so clones, more than 80% recorded once. Sequences were derived from peripheral blood, sampled 28 days after the second dose of the MenACWY control vaccine. These TCRs come from an adult who received the MenACWY meningococcal vaccine as a control. Each CDR3 is given with its conserved first and last residue. A D gene is named only where the DNA matches it firmly. Rows give clone size only sometimes, using once, few, many, or a class for an expanded clone.

clone size: NA
D gene: TRBD1
V gene: TRBV5-1
J gene: TRBJ1-4
CDR3 protein: CASSSGGNEKLFF
CDR3 DNA: TGCGCCAGCAGCTCAGGGGGTAATGAAAAACTGTTTTTT

clone size: once
D gene: NA
V gene: TRBV7-8
J gene: TRBJ1-5
CDR3 protein: CASQNPGPGNQPQHF
CDR3 DNA: TGTGCCAGCCAAAACCCGGGACCGGGCAATCAGCCCCAGCATTTT

clone size: NA
D gene: TRBD1
V gene: TRBV5-8
J gene: TRBJ1-2
CDR3 protein: CASSLDNRGLGGYTF
CDR3 DNA: TGTGCCAGCAGCTTGGACAACAGGGGTTTAGGGGGCTACACCTTC

clone size: NA
D gene: TRBD1
V gene: TRBV30
J gene: TRBJ2-7
CDR3 protein: CAWSVLGGTGGVGQYF
CDR3 DNA: TGTGCCTGGAGTGTACTAGGGGGGACAGGGGGCGTCGGGCAGTACTTC

clone size: NA
D gene: NA
V gene: TRBV27
J gene: TRBJ2-6
CDR3 protein: CASSLSWSGANVLTF
CDR3 DNA: TGTGCCAGCAGTTTATCGTGGTCTGGGGCCAACGTCCTGACTTTC

clone size: NA
D gene: NA
V gene: TRBV2
J gene: TRBJ1-3
CDR3 protein: CASSDGLSGNTIYF
CDR3 DNA: TGTGCCAGCAGTGACGGCCTCTCTGGAAACACCATATATTTT

clone size: once
D gene: NA
V gene: TRBV7-2
J gene: TRBJ1-3
CDR3 protein: CASSLAGNTIYF
CDR3 DNA: TGTGCCAGCAGCTTAGCCGGAAACACCATATATTTT

clone size: NA
D gene: NA
V gene: TRBV11-3
J gene: TRBJ2-2
CDR3 protein: CASSSYMGELFF
CDR3 DNA: TGTGCCAGCAGCTCGTATATGGGGGAGCTGTTTTTT

clone size: NA
D gene: NA
V gene: TRBV2
J gene: TRBJ2-2
CDR3 protein: CASSVDVSGELFF
CDR3 DNA: TGTGCCAGCAGTGTTGACGTTTCCGGGGAGCTGTTTTTT

clone size: NA
D gene: NA
V gene: TRBV10-3
J gene: TRBJ2-7
CDR3 protein: CAIGATREQYF
CDR3 DNA: TGTGCCATCGGGGCGACGAGAGAGCAGTACTTC

clone size: NA
D gene: TRBD1
V gene: TRBV19
J gene: TRBJ1-5
CDR3 protein: CASSISGGSNQPQHF
CDR3 DNA: TGTGCCAGTAGTATATCAGGGGGCAGCAATCAGCCCCAGCATTTT

clone size: NA
D gene: NA
V gene: TRBV9
J gene: TRBJ2-5
CDR3 protein: CASSAGRLRASRETQYF
CDR3 DNA: TGTGCCAGCAGCGCGGGCCGGCTCAGGGCCTCACGAGAGACCCAGTACTTC

clone size: NA
D gene: NA
V gene: TRBV5-4
J gene: TRBJ2-2
CDR3 protein: CASSLRGAGTGELFF
CDR3 DNA: TGTGCCAGCAGCTTACGGGGGGCTGGGACCGGGGAGCTGTTTTTT

clone size: once
D gene: NA
V gene: TRBV6-2/TRBV6-3
J gene: TRBJ1-1
CDR3 protein: CASSPGQPIGANTEAFF
CDR3 DNA: TGTGCCAGCAGCCCAGGACAGCCGATTGGGGCTAACACTGAAGCTTTCTTT

clone size: NA
D gene: NA
V gene: TRBV7-8
J gene: TRBJ1-2
CDR3 protein: CASSLAVTNYGYTF
CDR3 DNA: TGTGCCAGCAGCTTAGCGGTAACAAACTATGGCTACACCTTC

clone size: NA
D gene: TRBD1
V gene: TRBV7-3
J gene: TRBJ2-1
CDR3 protein: CASSTDRGREQFF
CDR3 DNA: TGTGCCAGCAGCACCGACAGGGGACGGGAGCAGTTCTTC

clone size: NA
D gene: TRBD2
V gene: TRBV24-1
J gene: TRBJ2-3
CDR3 protein: CATSDWGNNPGAGGADTQYF
CDR3 DNA: TGTGCCACCAGTGATTGGGGGAACAACCCGGGAGCGGGAGGCGCAGATACGCAGTATTTT

clone size: NA
D gene: TRBD2
V gene: TRBV11-2
J gene: TRBJ2-5
CDR3 protein: CASIPGTSGQETQYF
CDR3 DNA: TGTGCCAGCATCCCCGGGACTAGCGGGCAAGAGACCCAGTACTTC

clone size: NA
D gene: NA
V gene: TRBV4-3
J gene: TRBJ1-2
CDR3 protein: CASSQDLGAVRGYTF
CDR3 DNA: TGCGCCAGCAGCCAAGATTTGGGTGCAGTACGAGGCTACACCTTC

clone size: NA
D gene: TRBD1
V gene: TRBV28
J gene: TRBJ1-4
CDR3 protein: CASSPGTEEKLFF
CDR3 DNA: TGTGCCAGCAGTCCCGGGACAGAAGAAAAACTGTTTTTT

clone size: NA
D gene: TRBD2
V gene: TRBV7-9
J gene: TRBJ2-5
CDR3 protein: CASSSGLAGRETQYF
CDR3 DNA: TGTGCCAGCAGCTCGGGACTAGCGGGACGTGAGACCCAGTACTTC

clone size: NA
D gene: TRBD1
V gene: TRBV5-6
J gene: TRBJ2-7
CDR3 protein: CASSRTGRDEQYF
CDR3 DNA: TGTGCCAGCAGCCGGACAGGGCGCGACGAGCAGTACTTC

clone size: NA
D gene: TRBD1
V gene: TRBV28
J gene: TRBJ1-2
CDR3 protein: CASMGTGTAFTYGYTF
CDR3 DNA: TGTGCCAGCATGGGAACCGGGACAGCATTCACCTATGGCTACACCTTC

clone size: NA
D gene: NA
V gene: TRBV4-3
J gene: TRBJ2-3
CDR3 protein: CASSLTGLRTDTQYF
CDR3 DNA: TGCGCCAGCAGTCTCACAGGTCTCCGCACAGATACGCAGTATTTT

clone size: NA
D gene: NA
V gene: TRBV10-3
J gene: TRBJ2-5
CDR3 protein: CAISESSGQETQYF
CDR3 DNA: TGTGCCATCAGTGAGTCGTCGGGACAAGAGACCCAGTACTTC